Listed here is a single T cell receptor (beta chain). Here immunoSEQ multiplex PCR was the method, and the copy in TCRdb shows in-frame clones only, minus some. The sample yields 70,000 to 90,000 clones, 94% seen once. These data come from a study of technical replicates of blood from a handful of donors. The sample taken for sequencing was T cells isolated from PBMCs. The receptor was derived from a human donor in good health.

The CDR3: CASTVGSSYNEQFF. CDR3 coding DNA: TGTGCCAGCACCGTGGGGAGCTCCTACAATGAGCAGTTCTTC. This sequence joins TRBV9 and TRBJ2-1; D possibly corresponds to TRBD2 (5 bases). CDR3 size: 14 residues. With 6 bases removed from V and 0 bases from J, the gap between germline ends came to 10 bases. In germline, CDR1 is SGDLS, CDR2 YYNGEE.